This T cell receptor beta chain was found in a study of T cells after yellow fever vaccination. Many counts were recorded for this clonotype. Looked up from germline, CDR1 is DFQATT and CDR2 is SNEGSKA (reference sequence). There are 13 residues in the CDR3. V lost 6 bases to trimming and J lost 5 bases; unmatched junction nucleotides: 9. TCRdb passed the 5' RACE reads through MiXCR, listing each CDR3 protein once. The sample yields roughly 63,000 distinct CDR3 sequences, about 7% seen once. This specimen consisted of CD8+ T cells sorted from PBMCs, obtained 15 days after the yellow fever booster vaccination. This rearrangement joins TRBV20-1 to TRBJ1-2; 7 bases are a match to TRBD1. This clonotype was sampled from a man aged 25 to 45 who received the YFV17D yellow fever vaccine. This CDR3 reads CSAAGSGGYGYTF. The CDR3 nucleotides are TGCAGTGCCGCGGGGTCAGGGGGGTATGGCTACACCTTC.